This T cell receptor beta chain was obtained from a study of memory CD4+ T cells and cytomegalovirus serostatus. Study background: Of the healthy Belgian adults, under 10 were CMV seropositive and approximately 24 seronegative.

The germline CDR1 and CDR2 sequences are LNHDA and SQIVND (reference sequence). This CDR3 is 13 amino acids long. V was pared by 1 base and J by 3 bases, with 6 bases between. Study-wide results and limits: CD4+ memory repertoires contained about 40% of the 164 reported CMV TCRbeta sequences. The CMV-associated TCR signature appears largely within the CD4+ memory repertoire.

Per the study methods: Out-of-frame sequences were removed, leaving around 2.2 million distinct TCRbeta sequences. Using immunoSEQ multiplex PCR, the repertoire was profiled, and TCRdb retains in-frame clones only, with some absent. The D gene and trimming were derived from the DNA, and the V and J assignments and clone size from that table. In the table there are over 35,000 clones, around 79% of which are singletons. Single viable CD3+CD4+CD8-CD45RO+ cells were sorted as the memory CD4+ T cells. Notes on this clone: Its specificity is not known.

The sample was memory CD4+ T cells from blood. The clonotype originates from an adult in good health and CMV-seronegative. This chain uses TRBV19 with TRBJ1-2, with a possible D match to TRBD1 (5 bases). The CDR3 region has the DNA TGTGCCAGTAGTATAGGCAGGGACTATGGCTACACCTTC. As protein: CASSIGRDYGYTF.